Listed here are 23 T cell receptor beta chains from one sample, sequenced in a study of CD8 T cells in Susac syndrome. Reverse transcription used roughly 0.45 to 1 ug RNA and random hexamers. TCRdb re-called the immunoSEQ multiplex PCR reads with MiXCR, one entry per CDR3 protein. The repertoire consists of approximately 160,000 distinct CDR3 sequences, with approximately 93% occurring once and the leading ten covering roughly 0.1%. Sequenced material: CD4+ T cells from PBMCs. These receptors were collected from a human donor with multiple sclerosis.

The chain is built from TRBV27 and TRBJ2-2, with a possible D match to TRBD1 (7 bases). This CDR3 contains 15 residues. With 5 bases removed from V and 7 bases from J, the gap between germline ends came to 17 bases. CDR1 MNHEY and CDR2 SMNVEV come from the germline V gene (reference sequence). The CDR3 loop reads CASSLRGWRGGELFF. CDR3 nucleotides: TGTGCCAGCAGTCTCAGGGGGTGGAGGGGCGGGGAGCTGTTTTTT.

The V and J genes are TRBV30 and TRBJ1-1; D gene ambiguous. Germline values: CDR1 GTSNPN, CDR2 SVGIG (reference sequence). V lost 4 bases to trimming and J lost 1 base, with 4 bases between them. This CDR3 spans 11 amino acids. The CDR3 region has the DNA TGTGCCTGGAAGGAGAACACTGAAGCTTTCTTT. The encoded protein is CAWKENTEAFF.

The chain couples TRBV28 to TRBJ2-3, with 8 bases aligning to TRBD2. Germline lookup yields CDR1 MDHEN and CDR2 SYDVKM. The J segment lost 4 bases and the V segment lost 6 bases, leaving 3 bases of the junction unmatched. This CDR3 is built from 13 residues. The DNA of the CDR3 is TGTGCCAGCAGGCCGACTAGCGCAGATACGCAGTATTTT. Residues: CASRPTSADTQYF.

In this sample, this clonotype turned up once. CDR3 sequence reads: CASSPRDSNTEAFF. For the CDR3, the DNA is TGTGCCAGCTCACCACGGGACTCCAACACTGAAGCTTTCTTT. The chain recombines TRBV18 with TRBJ1-1; perhaps TRBD1 as D (5 bases). The V gene lost 1 base and the J gene lost 2 bases, with 8 bases spanning the gap. The CDR3 sequence is 14 residues long. CDR1 is KGHSH, CDR2 LQKENI, per germline.

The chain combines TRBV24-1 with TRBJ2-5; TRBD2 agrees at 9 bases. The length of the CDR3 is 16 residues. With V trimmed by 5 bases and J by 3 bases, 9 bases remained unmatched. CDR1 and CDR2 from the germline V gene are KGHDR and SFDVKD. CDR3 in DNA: TGTGCCACCAGTGGTGTTAGCGGGAGAGGGGAAGAGACCCAGTACTTC. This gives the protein CATSGVSGRGEETQYF.

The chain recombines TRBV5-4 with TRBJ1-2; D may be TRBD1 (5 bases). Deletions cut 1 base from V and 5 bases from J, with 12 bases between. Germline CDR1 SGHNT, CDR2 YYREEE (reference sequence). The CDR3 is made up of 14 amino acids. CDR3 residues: CASSLRFGAYGYTF. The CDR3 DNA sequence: TGTGCCAGCAGCTTGCGGTTCGGGGCTTATGGCTACACCTTC.

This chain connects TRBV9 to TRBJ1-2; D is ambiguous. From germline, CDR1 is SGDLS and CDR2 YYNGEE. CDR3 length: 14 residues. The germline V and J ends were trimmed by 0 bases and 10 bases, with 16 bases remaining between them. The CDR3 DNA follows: TGTGCCAGCAGCGTAGAGGCGGTGTCCTATCACTACACCTTC. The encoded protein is CASSVEAVSYHYTF.

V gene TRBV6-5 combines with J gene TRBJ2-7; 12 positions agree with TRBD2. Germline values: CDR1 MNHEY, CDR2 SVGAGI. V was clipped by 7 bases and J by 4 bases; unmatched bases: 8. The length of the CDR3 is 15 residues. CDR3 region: CASTKTSGSIYEQYF. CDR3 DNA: TGTGCCAGCACCAAGACTAGCGGGAGTATATACGAGCAGTACTTC.

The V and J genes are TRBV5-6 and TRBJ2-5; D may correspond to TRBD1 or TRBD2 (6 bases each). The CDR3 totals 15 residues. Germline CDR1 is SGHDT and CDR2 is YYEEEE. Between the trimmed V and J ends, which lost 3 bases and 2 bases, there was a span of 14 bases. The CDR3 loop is CASSSPQGLQETQYF. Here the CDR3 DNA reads TGTGCCAGCAGCTCCCCACAGGGACTGCAAGAGACCCAGTACTTC.

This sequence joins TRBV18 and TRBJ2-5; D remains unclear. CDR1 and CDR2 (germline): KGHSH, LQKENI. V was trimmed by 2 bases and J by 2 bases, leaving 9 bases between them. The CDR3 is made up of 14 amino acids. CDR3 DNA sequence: TGTGCCAGCTCACCAGGCATCCGACAAGAGACCCAGTACTTC. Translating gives CASSPGIRQETQYF.

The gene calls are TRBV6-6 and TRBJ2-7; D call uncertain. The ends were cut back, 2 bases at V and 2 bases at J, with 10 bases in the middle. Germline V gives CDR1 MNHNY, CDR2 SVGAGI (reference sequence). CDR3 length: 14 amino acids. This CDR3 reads CASSYSKLTYEQYF. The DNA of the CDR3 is TGTGCCAGCAGTTACAGCAAACTGACCTACGAGCAGTACTTC.

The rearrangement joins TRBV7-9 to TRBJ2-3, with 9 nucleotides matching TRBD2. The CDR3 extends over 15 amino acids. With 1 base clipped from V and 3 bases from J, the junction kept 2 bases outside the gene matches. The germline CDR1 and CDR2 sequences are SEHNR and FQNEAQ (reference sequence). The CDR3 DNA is TGTGCCAGCAGCTTAGACCTAGCGGGGACAGATACGCAGTATTTT. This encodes CASSLDLAGTDTQYF.

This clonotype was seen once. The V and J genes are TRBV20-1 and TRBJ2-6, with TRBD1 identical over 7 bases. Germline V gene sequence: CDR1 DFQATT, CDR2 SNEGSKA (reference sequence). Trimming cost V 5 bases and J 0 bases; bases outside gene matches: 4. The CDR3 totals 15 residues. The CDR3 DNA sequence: TGCAGTGCTCAAGGGGGCAGCTCTGGGGCCAACGTCCTGACTTTC. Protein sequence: CSAQGGSSGANVLTF.

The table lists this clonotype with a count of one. The CDR3 sequence: CASRADRARNQPQHF. In nucleotides, the CDR3 is TGTGCCAGCAGAGCGGACAGGGCGAGAAATCAGCCCCAGCATTTT. The rearrangement links TRBV12-3 or TRBV12-4 to TRBJ1-5; 8 bases map to TRBD1. The CDR3 is 15 amino acids. Trimming at V came to 6 bases and at J to 4 bases, leaving 8 bases not matched to a gene.

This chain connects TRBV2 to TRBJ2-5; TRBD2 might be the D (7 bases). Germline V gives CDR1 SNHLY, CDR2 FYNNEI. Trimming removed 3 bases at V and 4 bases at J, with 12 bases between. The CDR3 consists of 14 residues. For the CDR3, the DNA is TGTGCCAGCAGTGAGATGGGGGGGCGAGAGACCCAGTACTTC. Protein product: CASSEMGGRETQYF. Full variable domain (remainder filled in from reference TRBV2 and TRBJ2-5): EPEVTQTPSHQVTQMGQEVILRCVPISNHLYFYWYRQILGQKVEFLVSFYNNEISEKSEIFDDQFSVERPDGSNFTLKIRSTKLEDSAMYFCASSEMGGRETQYFGPGTRLLVL.

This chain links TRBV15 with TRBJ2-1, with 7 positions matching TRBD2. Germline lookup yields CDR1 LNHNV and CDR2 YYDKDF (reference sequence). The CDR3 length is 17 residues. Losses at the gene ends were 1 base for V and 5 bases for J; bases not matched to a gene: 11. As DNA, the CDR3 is TGTGCCACCAGCAGAGCAATGGTGGGGGGGTGGGACAATGAGCAGTTCTTC. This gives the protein CATSRAMVGGWDNEQFF.

The CDR3, as DNA: TGTGCCAGCAGTAACAGCGATCAAGAGACCCAGTACTTC. Translation: CASSNSDQETQYF. The chain employs TRBV28 and TRBJ2-5; no clear D. The CDR3 loop spans 13 amino acids. Germline V gene lookup returns CDR1 MDHEN and CDR2 SYDVKM. Trimming shortened V by 5 bases and J by 2 bases, and 9 bases separated the two germline ends.

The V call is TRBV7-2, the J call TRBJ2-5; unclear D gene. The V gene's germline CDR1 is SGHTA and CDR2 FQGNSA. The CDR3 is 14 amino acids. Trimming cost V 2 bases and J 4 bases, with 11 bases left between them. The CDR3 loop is CASSLTRAVETQYF. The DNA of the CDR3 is TGTGCCAGCAGCTTAACTCGCGCCGTAGAGACCCAGTACTTC. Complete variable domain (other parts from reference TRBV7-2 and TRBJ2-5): GAGVSQSPSNKVTEKGKDVELRCDPISGHTALYWYRQSLGQGLEFLIYFQGNSAPDKSGLPSDRFSAERTGGSVSTLTIQRTQQEDSAVYLCASSLTRAVETQYFGPGTRLLVL.

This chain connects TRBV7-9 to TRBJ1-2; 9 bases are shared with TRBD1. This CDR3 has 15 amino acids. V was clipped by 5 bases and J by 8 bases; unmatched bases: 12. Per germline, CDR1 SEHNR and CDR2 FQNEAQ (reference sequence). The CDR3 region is CASSPQGTGITGYTF. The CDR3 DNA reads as TGTGCCAGCAGCCCACAAGGGACAGGGATTACCGGCTACACCTTC.

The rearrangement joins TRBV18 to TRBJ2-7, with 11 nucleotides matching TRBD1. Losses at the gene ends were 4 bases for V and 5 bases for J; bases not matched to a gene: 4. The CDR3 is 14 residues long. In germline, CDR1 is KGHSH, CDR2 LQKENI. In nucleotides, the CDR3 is TGTGCCAGCTCACACCGGACAGGGGGCGACGAGCAGTACTTC. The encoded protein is CASSHRTGGDEQYF.

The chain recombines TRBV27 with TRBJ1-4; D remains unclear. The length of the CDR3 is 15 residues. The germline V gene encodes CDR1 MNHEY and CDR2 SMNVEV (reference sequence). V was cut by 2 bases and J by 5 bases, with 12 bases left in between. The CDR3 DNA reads TGTGCCAGCAGTTTAGTATCTCGACGGAATGAAAAACTGTTTTTT. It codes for CASSLVSRRNEKLFF. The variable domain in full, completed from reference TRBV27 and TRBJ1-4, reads EAQVTQNPRYLITVTGKKLTVTCSQNMNHEYMSWYRQDPGLGLRQIYYSMNVEVTDKGDVPEGYKVSRKEKRNFPLILESPSPNQTSLYFCASSLVSRRNEKLFFGSGTQLSVL.

CDR3 sequence: CASRSNGGEQFF. The CDR3 DNA sequence: TGTGCCAGCAGGTCTAATGGGGGTGAGCAGTTCTTC. This sequence joins TRBV6-4 and TRBJ2-1, with D perhaps assigned TRBD1 or TRBD2 (5 bases each). V was clipped by 6 bases and J by 9 bases, with 12 bases between them. Germline-derived CDR1 and CDR2 are MRHNA and SNTAGT. This CDR3 is 12 amino acids long.

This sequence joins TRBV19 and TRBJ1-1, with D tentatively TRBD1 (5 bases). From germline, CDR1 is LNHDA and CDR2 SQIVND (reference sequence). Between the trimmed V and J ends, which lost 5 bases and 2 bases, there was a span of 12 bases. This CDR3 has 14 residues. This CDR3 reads CASSAGQGNTEAFF. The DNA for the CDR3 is TGTGCCAGTAGTGCGGGCCAGGGAAACACTGAAGCTTTCTTT.